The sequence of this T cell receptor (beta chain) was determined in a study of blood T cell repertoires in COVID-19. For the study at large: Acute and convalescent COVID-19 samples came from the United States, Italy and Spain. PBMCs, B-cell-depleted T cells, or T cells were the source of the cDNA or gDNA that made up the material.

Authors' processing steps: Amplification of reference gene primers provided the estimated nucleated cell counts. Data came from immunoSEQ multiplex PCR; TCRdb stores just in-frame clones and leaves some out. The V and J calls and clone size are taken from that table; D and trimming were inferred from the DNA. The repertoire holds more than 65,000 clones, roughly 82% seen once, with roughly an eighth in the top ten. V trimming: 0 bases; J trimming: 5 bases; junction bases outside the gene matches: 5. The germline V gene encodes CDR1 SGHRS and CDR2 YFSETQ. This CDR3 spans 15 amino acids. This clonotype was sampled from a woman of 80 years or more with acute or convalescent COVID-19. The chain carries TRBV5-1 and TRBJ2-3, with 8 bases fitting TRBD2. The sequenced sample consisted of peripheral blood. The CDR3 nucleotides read TGCGCCAGCAGCTTGGAAGGACTAGCTAGAGATACGCAGTATTTT. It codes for CASSLEGLARDTQYF.